This T cell receptor (beta chain) was obtained from a study of cytomegalovirus exposure and HLA in healthy donors. Findings and limits, study-wide: Available immune exposure information covered CMV serostatus only.

Trimming stripped 2 bases from V and 1 base from J, with 13 bases between. CDR1 is MRHNA, CDR2 SNTAGT, per germline. The CDR3 has 16 amino acids. The study ran its PCR with 60 Vbeta and 13 Jbeta primers. Clones were read by immunoSEQ multiplex PCR, and TCRdb kept only the in-frame ones, dropping some. The data contain 190,000 or so clones, around 74% of them singletons. As for this clone: Its matching antigen is unknown.

The V and J genes are TRBV6-4 and TRBJ2-3; perhaps TRBD2 as D (6 bases). The receptor was isolated from a girl aged 10 to 17 in good health and CMV-seropositive. Input material: PBMCs. CDR3 coding DNA: TGTGCCAGCAGTGACGGAGCGGGTGACGGCACAGATACGCAGTATTTT. It yields the protein CASSDGAGDGTDTQYF.